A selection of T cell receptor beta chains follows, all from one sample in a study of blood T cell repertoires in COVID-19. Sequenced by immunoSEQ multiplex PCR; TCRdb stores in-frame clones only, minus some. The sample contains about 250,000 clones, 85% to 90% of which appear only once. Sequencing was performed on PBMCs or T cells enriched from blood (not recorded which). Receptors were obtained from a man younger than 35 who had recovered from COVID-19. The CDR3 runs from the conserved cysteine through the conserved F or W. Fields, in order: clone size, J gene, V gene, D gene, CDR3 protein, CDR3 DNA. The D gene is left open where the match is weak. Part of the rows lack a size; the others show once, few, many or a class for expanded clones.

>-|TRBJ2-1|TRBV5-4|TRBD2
CASSLNRGGAYNEQFF
TGTGCCAGCAGCTTGAACCGCGGGGGGGCGTACAATGAGCAGTTCTTC
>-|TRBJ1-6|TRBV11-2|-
CASSLTNLGHNSPLHF
TGTGCCAGCAGCTTAACCAACTTGGGGCATAATTCACCCCTCCACTTT
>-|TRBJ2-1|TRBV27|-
CASSHNPAALYNEQFF
TGTGCCAGCAGCCATAACCCAGCGGCTCTTTACAATGAGCAGTTCTTC
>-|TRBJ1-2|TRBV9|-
CASSVGTEPSNYGYTF
TGTGCCAGCAGCGTAGGGACAGAACCTAGTAACTATGGCTACACCTTC
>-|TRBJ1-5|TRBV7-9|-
CASSLPEQPQHF
TGTGCCAGCAGCTTACCAGAACAGCCCCAGCATTTT
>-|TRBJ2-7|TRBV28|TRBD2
CASRGGTYEQYF
TGTGCCAGCAGGGGGGGGACCTACGAGCAGTACTTC
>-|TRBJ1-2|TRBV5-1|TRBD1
CASSLDRGIYTF
TGCGCCAGCAGCTTGGACAGGGGGATCTACACCTTC
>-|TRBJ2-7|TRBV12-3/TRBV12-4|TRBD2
CASRRGGEQYF
TGTGCCAGCAGACGGGGGGGCGAGCAGTACTTC
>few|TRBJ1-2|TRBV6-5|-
CASSQAPWYGYTF
TGTGCCAGCAGTCAGGCTCCCTGGTATGGCTACACCTTC
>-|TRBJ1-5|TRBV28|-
CASSRNQGLRNQPQHF
TGTGCCAGCAGTCGAAACCAGGGGTTGCGGAATCAGCCCCAGCATTTT
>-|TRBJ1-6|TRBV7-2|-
CASRGLGNSPLHF
TGTGCCAGCAGAGGACTGGGAAATTCACCCCTCCACTTT
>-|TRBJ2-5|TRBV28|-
CASSSSAGPQETQYF
TGTGCCAGCAGTTCGTCGGCGGGACCCCAGGAGACCCAGTACTTC
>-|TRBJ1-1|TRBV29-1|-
CSVGGHLNTEAFF
TGCAGCGTTGGTGGCCATTTGAACACTGAAGCTTTCTTT
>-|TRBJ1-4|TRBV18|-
CASSPLLGGDEKLFF
TGTGCCAGCTCACCGCTACTTGGGGGCGATGAAAAACTGTTTTTT
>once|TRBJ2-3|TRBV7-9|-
CASSFETDTQYF
TGTGCCAGCAGCTTCGAGACAGATACGCAGTATTTT
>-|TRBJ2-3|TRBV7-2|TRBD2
CASSHLAGEGKDTQYF
TGTGCCAGCAGCCATTTAGCGGGAGAAGGGAAAGATACGCAGTATTTT
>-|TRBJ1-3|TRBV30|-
CAWSGRGGTNTIYF
TGTGCCTGGAGCGGGAGGGGGGGTACGAACACCATATATTTT